Shown below are 10 T cell receptor beta chains from a single sample sequenced in a study of T cell responses to AZD1222 COVID-19 vaccine. TCRdb's table, derived via immunoSEQ multiplex PCR, lists solely in-frame clones and lacks some. The sample lists 89,000 or so clones, under 95% occurring once. Here the sequenced sample was peripheral blood, taken 28 days after the second AZD1222 dose. Receptors originate from an adult who received the AZD1222 COVID-19 vaccine.

The V and J genes are TRBV5-6 and TRBJ2-7; tentatively, D is TRBD1 or TRBD2 (7 bases each). Per the germline V gene, CDR1 is SGHDT and CDR2 is YYEEEE. V shed 4 bases and J shed 2 bases, with 16 bases lying between them. The CDR3 totals 15 residues. As DNA, the CDR3 is TGTGCCAGCAGCACCGCCCCAGGGGGGGCCTACGAGCAGTACTTC. It codes for CASSTAPGGAYEQYF.

This chain joins TRBV25-1 and TRBJ2-2, with no clear D. CDR1 and CDR2 from the germline V gene are MGHDK and SYGVNS. Deletions cut 7 bases from V and 6 bases from J, with 15 bases between. The CDR3 consists of 14 residues. The CDR3 bases are TGTGCCAGCACCCCAAGAGGAGTTGCCGGGGAGCTGTTTTTT. Translation gives CASTPRGVAGELFF.

This chain connects TRBV27 to TRBJ2-1; 12 nucleotides agree with TRBD1. The CDR3 totals 16 residues. Germline assignment: CDR1 MNHEY and CDR2 SMNVEV (reference sequence). V lost 1 base and J lost 7; bases outside the gene matches: 5. In nucleotides, the CDR3 is TGTGCCAGCAGTTTATTGGGACAGGGGGCGGGAAATGAGCAGTTCTTC. Translating it yields CASSLLGQGAGNEQFF.

This clone showed up just once. This chain joins TRBV18 and TRBJ1-5; D is unresolved. CDR1 is KGHSH and CDR2 is LQKENI in the germline V gene. V was cut by 0 bases and J by 4 bases, with 16 bases left in between. This CDR3 comprises 17 residues. The CDR3 reads CASSPPDGHPQNQPQHF. Here the CDR3 DNA reads TGTGCCAGCTCACCACCGGACGGCCACCCTCAGAATCAGCCCCAGCATTTT.

The gene calls are TRBV3-1 (or the pseudogene TRBV3-2) and TRBJ2-7; D tentatively fits TRBD1 or TRBD2 (5 bases each). CDR1 is LGHDT and CDR2 is YNNKEL in the germline V gene (reference sequence). Trimming shortened V by 7 bases and J by 7 bases, and 20 bases separated the two germline ends. This CDR3 comprises 14 residues. Written as DNA, the CDR3 is TGTGCCAGCAAGGGGACCGACCGTACGGTGGAGCAGTACTTC. Its translation: CASKGTDRTVEQYF.

The chain is built from TRBV25-1 and TRBJ1-1; D unresolved. The germline CDR1 and CDR2 sequences are MGHDK and SYGVNS. CDR3 size: 11 residues. Deletions cut 6 bases from V and 11 bases from J, with 13 bases between. The CDR3 reads CASSEGLRAFF. CDR3 nucleotide sequence: TGTGCCAGCAGCGAAGGGTTACGGGCTTTCTTT. The variable domain in full, with the rest retrieved from reference TRBV25-1 and TRBJ1-1, is EADIYQTPRYLVIGTGKKITLECSQTMGHDKMYWYQQDPGMELHLIHYSYGVNSTEKGDLSSESTVSRIRTEHFPLTLESARPSHTSQYLCASSEGLRAFFGQGTRLTVV.

J is TRBJ2-1 and V is TRBV5-1, with D perhaps matching TRBD1 or TRBD2 (5 bases each). Germline lookup yields CDR1 SGHRS and CDR2 YFSETQ. V was shortened by 1 base and J by 8 bases, with 16 bases between the two germline ends. This CDR3 region has 15 residues. The CDR3 loop is CASSLWDPGSDEQFF. CDR3 nucleotide sequence: TGCGCCAGCAGCTTGTGGGACCCCGGGTCCGATGAGCAGTTCTTC.

The chain combines TRBV2 with TRBJ1-1, with 7 positions matching TRBD1. CDR3 length equals 13 residues. V trimming: 5 bases; J trimming: 7 bases; junction bases outside the gene matches: 7. The V gene's germline CDR1 is SNHLY and CDR2 FYNNEI. The CDR3 DNA reads TGTGCCAGCAGTCAACAGGGGTGGAATGAAGCTTTCTTT. Translated: CASSQQGWNEAFF.

This rearrangement joins TRBV7-3 to TRBJ2-3; 7 nucleotides agree with TRBD2. Germline CDR1 and CDR2: SGHTA and FQGTGA. This CDR3 contains 16 residues. J was trimmed by 1 base and V by 5 bases; bases with no gene match: 9. CDR3 sequence: CASSPSGPQRTDTQYF. The CDR3 DNA reads TGTGCCAGCAGCCCTAGCGGTCCCCAACGCACAGATACGCAGTATTTT.

V gene TRBV19 combines with J gene TRBJ2-2; TRBD1 matches 12 bases. V gave up 4 bases and J gave up 4 bases; unmatched junction bases: 4. The germline CDR1 and CDR2 sequences are LNHDA and SQIVND (reference sequence). There are 16 residues in the CDR3. The CDR3 protein is CASSKGTGGGTGELFF. For the CDR3, the DNA is TGTGCCAGTAGTAAAGGGACAGGGGGCGGCACCGGGGAGCTGTTTTTT. Variable domain in full (rest from reference TRBV19 and TRBJ2-2): DGGITQSPKYLFRKEGQNVTLSCEQNLNHDAMYWYRQDPGQGLRLIYYSQIVNDFQKGDIAEGYSVSREKKESFPLTVTSAQKNPTAFYLCASSKGTGGGTGELFFGEGSRLTVL.